This is a list of T cell receptor beta chains from one sample in a study of T cell responses to AZD1222 COVID-19 vaccine. The data were produced by immunoSEQ multiplex PCR, yet TCRdb's version contains in-frame clones alone and is incomplete. This sample yields 150,000 to 200,000 clones, of which 90% are seen a single time; 4% to 4.5% belongs to the top ten. The material sequenced was peripheral blood, taken 28 days after the second dose of the MenACWY control vaccine. Receptors originate from an adult who received the MenACWY meningococcal vaccine as a control. Each CDR3 is given with its conserved first and last residue. D genes are given only for firm matches. Only part of the rows carry a size: once, few, many, or a class if the clone is expanded.

D: -
V: TRBV29-1
size: -
J: TRBJ1-2
DNA: TGCAGCGTCGCCGGGACGTCTCAGCCCATAACCCTAGACTCGCCCTTC
CDR3: CSVAGTSQPITLDSPF

D: -
V: TRBV6-5
size: -
J: TRBJ2-7
DNA: TGTGCCAGCAGCCTAAGGTTTCGGGGGACCTACGAGCAGTACTTC
CDR3: CASSLRFRGTYEQYF

D: -
V: TRBV6-2/TRBV6-3
size: -
J: TRBJ1-4
DNA: TGTGCCAGCAGTTACTCGAGTGCGGAAAAACTGTTTTTT
CDR3: CASSYSSAEKLFF

D: -
V: TRBV18
size: -
J: TRBJ1-5
DNA: TGTGCCAGCTCACCACCGGGTTGGGGGGGGAATCAGCCCCAGCATTTT
CDR3: CASSPPGWGGNQPQHF

D: -
V: TRBV28
size: -
J: TRBJ1-4
DNA: TGTGCCAGCAGTTTAGTGGATGAAAAACTGTTTTTT
CDR3: CASSLVDEKLFF

D: TRBD2
V: TRBV19
size: -
J: TRBJ2-1
DNA: TGTGCCAGTAGTATAGAGGTAGCGGGAGGCCCAGGTGAGCAGTTCTTC
CDR3: CASSIEVAGGPGEQFF

D: TRBD1
V: TRBV23-1
size: -
J: TRBJ2-1
DNA: TGCGCCAGCAGTCACACCTTCGACAGGGGTGGGAGGTCCTCCTACAATGAGCAGTTCTTC
CDR3: CASSHTFDRGGRSSYNEQFF

D: -
V: TRBV5-4
size: -
J: TRBJ1-2
DNA: TGTGCCAGCAGTCCAGGTTCCTATGGCTACACCTTC
CDR3: CASSPGSYGYTF

D: -
V: TRBV6-5
size: -
J: TRBJ2-7
DNA: TGTGCCAGCAGTTACTCGACATCCGAGCAGTACTTC
CDR3: CASSYSTSEQYF

D: TRBD1
V: TRBV7-2
size: -
J: TRBJ1-6
DNA: TGTGCCAGCAGCTTAGCCGGGAACCTACCGGGACAGGCTTTTTATTCACCCCTCCACTTT
CDR3: CASSLAGNLPGQAFYSPLHF

D: -
V: TRBV13
size: -
J: TRBJ1-5
DNA: TGTGCCAGCAGCTTCAGGGACTCCAATCAGCCCCAGCATTTT
CDR3: CASSFRDSNQPQHF

D: -
V: TRBV28
size: -
J: TRBJ1-1
DNA: TGTGCCAGCAGCCTCACCCCTGGGGACACTGAAGCTTTCTTT
CDR3: CASSLTPGDTEAFF

D: TRBD2
V: TRBV10-2
size: -
J: TRBJ2-5
DNA: TGCGCCAGCAGTGAGACGGGGACTAGCATGGAGACCCAGTACTTC
CDR3: CASSETGTSMETQYF

D: -
V: TRBV9
size: -
J: TRBJ1-1
DNA: TGTGCCAGCAGCGTAGTAGGGACCGGGAACACTGAAGCTTTCTTT
CDR3: CASSVVGTGNTEAFF

D: TRBD2
V: TRBV10-1
size: once
J: TRBJ2-5
DNA: TGCGCCAGCAGTGAGTCTAAGCGGGGGGTCCAAGAGACCCAGTACTTC
CDR3: CASSESKRGVQETQYF

D: TRBD2
V: TRBV24-1
size: -
J: TRBJ2-1
DNA: TGTGCCACCAGTGGGACTAGCGGCTACAATGAGCAGTTCTTC
CDR3: CATSGTSGYNEQFF

D: -
V: TRBV11-1
size: -
J: TRBJ1-2
DNA: TGTGCCAGCAGCTTAGCCCCCCGAGTGGGGGCGAATGGCTACACCTTC
CDR3: CASSLAPRVGANGYTF

D: -
V: TRBV10-3
size: few
J: TRBJ1-2
DNA: TGTGCCATCAGTGACGGGAGGGGAGACGGCTACACCTTC
CDR3: CAISDGRGDGYTF

D: TRBD2
V: TRBV9
size: once
J: TRBJ2-5
DNA: TGTGCCAGCAGCGTAGGGGGCGGGAGCTCGGAGACCCAGTACTTC
CDR3: CASSVGGGSSETQYF

D: -
V: TRBV10-3
size: -
J: TRBJ1-1
DNA: TGTGCCATCAGTGAGATTATGGACACTGAAGCTTTCTTT
CDR3: CAISEIMDTEAFF

D: -
V: TRBV4-1
size: -
J: TRBJ2-1
DNA: TGCGCCAGCAGCCAAGGGGTTGTGAGGTACAATGAGCAGTTCTTC
CDR3: CASSQGVVRYNEQFF

D: TRBD2
V: TRBV13
size: -
J: TRBJ2-1
DNA: TGTGCCAGCAGCTTAAGACTAGCGTGGGAGCAGTTCTTC
CDR3: CASSLRLAWEQFF

D: -
V: TRBV6-5
size: once
J: TRBJ1-2
DNA: TGTGCCAGCAGTTACTCGACGGAAGTGGGCTATGGCTACACCTTC
CDR3: CASSYSTEVGYGYTF

D: -
V: TRBV16
size: -
J: TRBJ1-2
DNA: TGTGCCAGCAGCCAACTCTCCATCGCAGGCGGCTACACCTTC
CDR3: CASSQLSIAGGYTF

D: -
V: TRBV5-6
size: -
J: TRBJ1-3
DNA: TGTGCCAGCAGCTGGGGGCCCTCTGGAAACACCATATATTTT
CDR3: CASSWGPSGNTIYF

D: -
V: TRBV5-1
size: once
J: TRBJ2-5
DNA: TGCGCCAGCAGCTTGGGAGGCAGACAAGAGACCCAGTACTTC
CDR3: CASSLGGRQETQYF

D: -
V: TRBV28
size: -
J: TRBJ1-2
DNA: TGTGCCAGCAGTTTTTGGGGTAACGGCTACACCTTC
CDR3: CASSFWGNGYTF

D: -
V: TRBV19
size: -
J: TRBJ1-1
DNA: TGTGCCAGTGTCGGAACCCCGTGGACTGAAGCTTTCTTT
CDR3: CASVGTPWTEAFF

D: TRBD2
V: TRBV5-1
size: -
J: TRBJ2-1
DNA: TGCGCCAGCAGCTCCCTTTCGAGCGGGAGAGTGTACAATGAGCAGTTCTTC
CDR3: CASSSLSSGRVYNEQFF

D: -
V: TRBV28
size: -
J: TRBJ2-3
DNA: TGTGCCAGCAGCCGTCGGGCCCCCACAGATACGCAGTATTTT
CDR3: CASSRRAPTDTQYF

D: -
V: TRBV18
size: few
J: TRBJ2-7
DNA: TGTGCCAGCTCACCAAGGTCCGGGACGGGCCTTTACGAGCAGTACTTC
CDR3: CASSPRSGTGLYEQYF

D: -
V: TRBV28
size: once
J: TRBJ1-2
DNA: TGTGCCAGCAGCGGGGCCAGCTATGGCTACACCTTC
CDR3: CASSGASYGYTF

D: -
V: TRBV10-1
size: -
J: TRBJ1-2
DNA: TGCGCCAGCAGTGAGACAACTAACTATGGCTACACCTTC
CDR3: CASSETTNYGYTF

D: TRBD2
V: TRBV7-9
size: -
J: TRBJ2-1
DNA: TGTGCCAGCAGCTTAATAGGATCCGGGACTAACAATGAGCAGTTCTTC
CDR3: CASSLIGSGTNNEQFF

D: TRBD1
V: TRBV18
size: -
J: TRBJ1-2
DNA: TGTGCCAGCTCACCACTAGTGCCGGGACAGGGTTCTGGCTACACCTTC
CDR3: CASSPLVPGQGSGYTF

D: TRBD1
V: TRBV7-9
size: -
J: TRBJ2-4
DNA: TGTGCCAGCAGCTTAGTAGCTCAGGGGGCGGCCAAAAACATTCAGTACTTC
CDR3: CASSLVAQGAAKNIQYF

D: TRBD1
V: TRBV6-5
size: -
J: TRBJ2-7
DNA: TGTGCCAGCAGGGTACAGGGGATGGAAGAGCAGTACTTC
CDR3: CASRVQGMEEQYF

D: TRBD1
V: TRBV29-1
size: -
J: TRBJ1-4
DNA: TGCAGCGCAAGAAGACAGGGGATAGGAACTAATGAAAAACTGTTTTTT
CDR3: CSARRQGIGTNEKLFF

D: -
V: TRBV2
size: few
J: TRBJ1-4
DNA: TGTGCCAGCAGTGGTCAGGGGAGGGGTGAAAAACTGTTTTTT
CDR3: CASSGQGRGEKLFF

D: TRBD1
V: TRBV5-6
size: -
J: TRBJ1-2
DNA: TGTGCCAGCCACTGGACAGGGGTTGGGGGTGGCTACACCTTC
CDR3: CASHWTGVGGGYTF